This TCR beta chain derives from a study of blood T cell repertoires in COVID-19. Overall study: Acute-phase and convalescent COVID-19 samples originated in the United States, Italy and Spain. The analysed material was cDNA or gDNA that came from T cells, B-cell-depleted T cells, or PBMCs.

The germline gives CDR1 LGHNA, CDR2 YNFKEQ. The CDR3 spans 13 residues. V lost 1 base to trimming and J lost 8 bases, with 9 bases between them. The method was immunoSEQ multiplex PCR; TCRdb's version includes in-frame clones alone and lacks a portion of them. The sample includes under 350,000 clones, 83% seen only once; the top ten take approximately 9%. Specimen: peripheral blood. The TCR comes from a woman between 50 and 59 years old who had recovered from COVID-19. The rearrangement uses TRBV4-2 and TRBJ1-3, with D maybe TRBD1 (5 bases). In DNA, the CDR3 is TGTGCCAGCAGCCAAGTGGGGGAGGACACCATATATTTT. Its translation is CASSQVGEDTIYF.